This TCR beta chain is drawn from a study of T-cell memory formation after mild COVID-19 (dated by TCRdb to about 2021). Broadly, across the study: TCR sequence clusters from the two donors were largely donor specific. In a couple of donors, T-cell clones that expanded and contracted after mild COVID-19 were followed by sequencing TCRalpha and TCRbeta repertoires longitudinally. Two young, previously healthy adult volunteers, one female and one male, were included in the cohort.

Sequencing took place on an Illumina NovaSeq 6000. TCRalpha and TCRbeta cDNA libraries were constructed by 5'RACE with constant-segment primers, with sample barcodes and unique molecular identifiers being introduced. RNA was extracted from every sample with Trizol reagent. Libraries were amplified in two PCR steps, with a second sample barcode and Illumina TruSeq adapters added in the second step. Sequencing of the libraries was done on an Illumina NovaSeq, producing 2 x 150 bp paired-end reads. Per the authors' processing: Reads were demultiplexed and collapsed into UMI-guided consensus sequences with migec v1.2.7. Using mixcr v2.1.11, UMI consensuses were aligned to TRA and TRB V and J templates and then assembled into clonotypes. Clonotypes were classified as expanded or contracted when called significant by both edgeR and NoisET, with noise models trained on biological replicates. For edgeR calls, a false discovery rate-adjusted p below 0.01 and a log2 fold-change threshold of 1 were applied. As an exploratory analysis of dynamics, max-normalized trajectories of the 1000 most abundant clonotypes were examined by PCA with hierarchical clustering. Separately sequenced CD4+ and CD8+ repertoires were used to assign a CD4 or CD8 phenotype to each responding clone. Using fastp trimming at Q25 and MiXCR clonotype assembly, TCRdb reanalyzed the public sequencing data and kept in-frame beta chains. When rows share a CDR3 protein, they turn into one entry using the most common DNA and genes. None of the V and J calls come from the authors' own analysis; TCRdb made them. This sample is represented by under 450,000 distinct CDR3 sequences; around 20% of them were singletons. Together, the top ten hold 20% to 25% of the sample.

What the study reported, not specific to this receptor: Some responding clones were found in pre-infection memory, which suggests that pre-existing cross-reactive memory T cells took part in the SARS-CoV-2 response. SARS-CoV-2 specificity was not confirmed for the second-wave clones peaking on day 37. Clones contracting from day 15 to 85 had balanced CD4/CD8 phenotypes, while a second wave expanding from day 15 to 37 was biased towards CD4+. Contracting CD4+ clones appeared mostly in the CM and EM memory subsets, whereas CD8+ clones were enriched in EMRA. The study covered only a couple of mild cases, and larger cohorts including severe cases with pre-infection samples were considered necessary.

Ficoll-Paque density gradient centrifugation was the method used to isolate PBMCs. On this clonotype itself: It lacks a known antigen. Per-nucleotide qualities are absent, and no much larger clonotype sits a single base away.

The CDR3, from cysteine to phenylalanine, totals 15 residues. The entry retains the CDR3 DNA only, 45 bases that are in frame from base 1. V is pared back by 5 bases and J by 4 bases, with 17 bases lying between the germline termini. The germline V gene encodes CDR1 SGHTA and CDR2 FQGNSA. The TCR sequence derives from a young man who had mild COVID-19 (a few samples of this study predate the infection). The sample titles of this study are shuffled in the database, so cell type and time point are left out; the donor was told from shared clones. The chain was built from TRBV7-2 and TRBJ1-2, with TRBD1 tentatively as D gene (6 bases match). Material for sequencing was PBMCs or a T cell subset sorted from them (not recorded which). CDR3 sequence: CASSTYRERGYGYTF. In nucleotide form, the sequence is TGTGCCAGCAGCACCTACAGGGAAAGGGGCTATGGCTACACCTTC.